A selection of T cell receptor beta chains follows, all from one sample in a study of type 1 and type 2 diabetes patients. TCRdb used MiXCR to reprocess the multiplex PCR reads, holding one entry per CDR3 protein. The data show about 250,000 distinct CDR3 sequences, roughly 48% seen once. The specimen was peripheral blood mononuclear cells (PBMCs). All receptors derive from a man younger than 35 with type 2 diabetes. CDR3s include the opening cysteine and the closing phenylalanine or tryptophan. The order of the fields is D gene, clone size, J gene, V gene, CDR3 protein, CDR3 DNA. A D gene is named only where the DNA matches it firmly. Clone size is not always given. Where it is, it says once, few, many or a class for expanded clones.

.,many,TRBJ2-7,TRBV25-1,CASTDGLSSSYEQYF,TGTGCCAGCACCGATGGACTCTCGAGCTCCTACGAGCAGTACTTC
.,.,TRBJ2-7,TRBV19,CASSILSSGEQYF,TGTGCCAGTAGCATACTCAGTTCTGGGGAGCAGTACTTC
.,.,TRBJ1-1,TRBV14,CASSQGRTSGEAFF,TGTGCCAGCAGCCAAGGACGGACGTCCGGTGAGGCTTTCTTT
.,few,TRBJ1-1,TRBV5-1,CASNTGPNTEAFF,TGCGCCAGCAACACGGGACCCAACACTGAAGCTTTCTTT
TRBD2,few,TRBJ2-7,TRBV10-1,CPTLAGEKAGPYEQYF,TGCCCCACACTAGCGGGAGAGAAGGCGGGTCCCTACGAGCAGTACTTC
.,.,TRBJ2-1,TRBV7-3,CASSPGGQRGYNEQFF,TGTGCCAGCAGCCCCGGTGGACAGAGGGGCTACAATGAGCAGTTCTTC
.,.,TRBJ2-7,TRBV10-3,CASRDTGPSEQYF,TGTGCCAGCAGGGACACGGGGCCTTCCGAGCAGTACTTC
.,once,TRBJ2-2,TRBV7-3,CASSFLGRVGGELFF,TGTGCCAGCAGCTTTTTAGGGAGAGTAGGCGGGGAGCTGTTTTTT
TRBD1,.,TRBJ2-1,TRBV14,CASSHTYRDRNPYNEQFF,TGTGCCAGCAGCCATACATACCGGGACAGAAATCCCTACAATGAGCAGTTCTTC
.,.,TRBJ1-2,TRBV6-5,CASSYRGTDYGYTF,TGTGCCAGCAGTTACAGGGGAACGGACTATGGCTACACCTTC
TRBD1,.,TRBJ1-1,TRBV12-3/TRBV12-4,CASRTTGEWYTEAFF,TGTGCCAGCAGGACGACAGGGGAGTGGTACACTGAAGCTTTCTTT
TRBD2,many,TRBJ2-7,TRBV15,CATSRERRGGYEQYF,TGTGCCACCAGCAGAGAGCGCCGGGGGGGCTACGAGCAGTACTTC
.,.,TRBJ1-2,TRBV29-1,CSVDTGGYTF,TGCAGCGTGGATACGGGTGGCTACACCTTC
TRBD2,.,TRBJ2-7,TRBV6-5,CASETLAGLEQYF,TGTGCCAGCGAGACGCTAGCGGGACTCGAGCAGTACTTC
.,.,TRBJ2-7,TRBV28,CASSLKPYEQYF,TGTGCCAGCAGTTTAAAGCCTTACGAGCAGTACTTC
.,.,TRBJ2-3,TRBV24-1,CATSDVTSGPDTQYF,TGTGCCACCAGTGATGTCACATCTGGGCCAGATACGCAGTATTTT
.,few,TRBJ2-3,TRBV29-1,CSVVPSRDTQYF,TGCAGCGTTGTTCCTAGTAGAGATACGCAGTATTTT
TRBD2,.,TRBJ2-7,TRBV5-1,CASSPRVAGALSYEQYF,TGCGCCAGCAGCCCTAGGGTAGCGGGAGCCCTCTCCTACGAGCAGTACTTC
TRBD2,many,TRBJ2-2,TRBV14,CASSLIRGRDTGELFF,TGTGCCAGCAGCCTCATTAGAGGGAGGGACACCGGGGAGCTGTTTTTT
TRBD2,.,TRBJ2-1,TRBV10-3,CAIRPTSGSYNEQFF,TGTGCCATCAGGCCGACTAGCGGGAGTTACAATGAGCAGTTCTTC
.,few,TRBJ2-3,TRBV19,CASSMGTVPPDTQYF,TGTGCCAGTAGTATGGGGACTGTCCCCCCAGATACGCAGTATTTT
.,few,TRBJ2-1,TRBV30,CAWNQQGGGNEQFF,TGTGCCTGGAATCAGCAGGGTGGGGGGAATGAGCAGTTCTTC
.,.,TRBJ2-7,TRBV6-2/TRBV6-3,CASSYAGYYEQYF,TGTGCCAGCAGTTACGCCGGATACTACGAGCAGTACTTC
.,.,TRBJ2-3,TRBV14,CASSQDRWALMTDTQYF,TGTGCCAGCAGCCAAGATAGGTGGGCCTTGATGACAGATACGCAGTATTTT
.,.,TRBJ1-3,TRBV10-3,CAIKGQNLRNTIYF,TGTGCCATCAAGGGGCAGAACCTCCGAAACACCATATATTTT
.,.,TRBJ1-4,TRBV30,CAWRSGINEKLFF,TGTGCCTGGAGGTCCGGAATTAATGAAAAACTGTTTTTT
TRBD1,.,TRBJ1-5,TRBV20-1,CSAESDRGRGQPQHF,TGCAGTGCCGAATCGGACAGGGGCCGAGGTCAGCCCCAGCATTTT
.,.,TRBJ2-1,TRBV2,CASRKDRLHNEQFF,TGTGCCAGCAGGAAGGACAGATTACACAATGAGCAGTTCTTC
.,.,TRBJ1-1,TRBV5-1,CASSRGEGRRNTEAFF,TGCGCCAGCAGCAGGGGGGAGGGCAGGCGAAACACTGAAGCTTTCTTT
.,.,TRBJ1-1,TRBV19,CASSSTRGADTEAFF,TGTGCCAGTAGTAGCACCCGGGGGGCGGACACTGAAGCTTTCTTT
.,.,TRBJ2-1,TRBV7-2,CASSLGSNEQFF,TGTGCCAGCAGCTTAGGGAGCAATGAGCAGTTCTTC
TRBD1,.,TRBJ2-7,TRBV12-3/TRBV12-4,CASHGDSSYEQYF,TGTGCCAGCCACGGGGACAGCTCCTACGAGCAGTACTTC
.,.,TRBJ2-2,TRBV9,CASSVEVHGELFF,TGTGCCAGCAGCGTAGAGGTGCATGGGGAGCTGTTTTTT
TRBD2,.,TRBJ2-3,TRBV7-9,CASSTRTSGTPDTQYF,TGTGCCAGCAGCACCAGGACTAGCGGGACGCCAGATACGCAGTATTTT
.,.,TRBJ1-3,TRBV10-3,CAIRVSSGNTIYF,TGTGCCATCAGGGTTAGCTCTGGAAACACCATATATTTT
.,.,TRBJ2-7,TRBV28,CASSFGGYEYF,TGTGCCAGCAGTTTTGGGGGATACGAGTACTTC
TRBD2,.,TRBJ2-1,TRBV30,CAWSILAGTEQFF,TGTGCCTGGAGTATCCTAGCGGGAACTGAGCAGTTCTTC
.,.,TRBJ2-7,TRBV2,CASSDRGQFYEQYF,TGTGCCAGCAGTGATCGCGGACAGTTCTACGAGCAGTACTTC
.,.,TRBJ1-2,TRBV6-5,CASRRDRHGYTF,TGTGCCAGCAGGCGGGACCGACATGGCTACACCTTC
.,.,TRBJ2-7,TRBV7-3,CASSLTPRTYEQYF,TGTGCCAGCAGTTTAACCCCCAGAACCTACGAGCAGTACTTC
.,.,TRBJ2-1,TRBV10-3,CASSEGDNNEQFF,TGTGCCAGCAGTGAAGGGGACAACAATGAGCAGTTCTTC
TRBD2,few,TRBJ2-2,TRBV19,CASSLSGGSGELFF,TGTGCCAGTAGCCTATCGGGGGGGTCCGGGGAGCTGTTTTTT
.,.,TRBJ2-7,TRBV29-1,CSAVGPYEQYF,TGCAGCGCTGTGGGCCCATACGAGCAGTACTTC
.,.,TRBJ1-1,TRBV9,CASSVATGGNTEAFF,TGTGCCAGCAGCGTAGCTACGGGAGGGAACACTGAAGCTTTCTTT
.,.,TRBJ2-5,TRBV10-1,CASSDRVRSQETQYF,TGCGCCAGCAGTGATAGAGTCAGGTCCCAAGAGACCCAGTACTTC
.,once,TRBJ1-2,TRBV20-1,CSARDGSLSGYTF,TGCAGTGCTAGAGATGGGAGCCTCAGTGGCTACACCTTC
.,.,TRBJ2-3,TRBV9,CASSAGGGQTDTQYF,TGTGCCAGCAGTGCTGGGGGGGGGCAAACAGATACGCAGTATTTT
TRBD1,.,TRBJ1-2,TRBV29-1,CSVEGWDRGVNYGYTF,TGCAGCGTTGAAGGTTGGGACAGGGGCGTTAACTATGGCTACACCTTC
.,.,TRBJ2-5,TRBV19,CASSHEETQYF,TGTGCCAGTAGCCACGAAGAGACCCAGTACTTC
.,.,TRBJ2-7,TRBV19,CASSPRFYEQGRVHF,TGCGCCAGCAGCCCACGGTTTTACGAGCAGGGGAGGGTGCACTTC
.,.,TRBJ2-5,TRBV2,CASSSNQETQYF,TGTGCCAGCAGTAGTAACCAAGAGACCCAGTACTTC